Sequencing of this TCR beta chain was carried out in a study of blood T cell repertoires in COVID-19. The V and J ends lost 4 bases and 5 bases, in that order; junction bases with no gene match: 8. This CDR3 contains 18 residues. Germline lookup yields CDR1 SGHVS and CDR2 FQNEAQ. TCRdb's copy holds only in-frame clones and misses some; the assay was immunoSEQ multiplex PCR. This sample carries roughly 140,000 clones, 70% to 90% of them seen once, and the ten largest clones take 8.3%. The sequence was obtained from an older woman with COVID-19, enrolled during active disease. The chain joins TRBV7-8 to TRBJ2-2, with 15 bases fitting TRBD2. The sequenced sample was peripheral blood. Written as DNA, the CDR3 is TGTGCCAGCAGCTCAGGACTAGCGGGGGGGCCGAGTACCGGGGAGCTGTTTTTT. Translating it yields CASSSGLAGGPSTGELFF.